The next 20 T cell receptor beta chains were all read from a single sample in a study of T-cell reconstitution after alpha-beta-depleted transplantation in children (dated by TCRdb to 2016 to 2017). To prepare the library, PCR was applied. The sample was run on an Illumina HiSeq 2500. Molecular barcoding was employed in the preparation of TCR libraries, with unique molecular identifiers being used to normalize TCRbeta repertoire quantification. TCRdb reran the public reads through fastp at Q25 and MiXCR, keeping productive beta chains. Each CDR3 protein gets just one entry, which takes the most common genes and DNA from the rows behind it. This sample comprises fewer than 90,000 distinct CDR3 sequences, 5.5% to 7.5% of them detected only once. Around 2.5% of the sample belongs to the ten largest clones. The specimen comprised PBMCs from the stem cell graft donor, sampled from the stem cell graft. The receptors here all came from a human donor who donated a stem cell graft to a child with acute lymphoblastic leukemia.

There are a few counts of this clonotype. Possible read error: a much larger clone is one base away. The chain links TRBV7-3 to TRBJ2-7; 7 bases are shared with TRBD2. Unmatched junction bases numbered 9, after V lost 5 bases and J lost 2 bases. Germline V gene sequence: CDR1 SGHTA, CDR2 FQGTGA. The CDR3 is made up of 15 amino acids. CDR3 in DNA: TGTGCCAGCAGCCTCGAAGCGGGGCCCGCCTACGAGCAGTACTTC. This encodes CASSLEAGPAYEQYF.

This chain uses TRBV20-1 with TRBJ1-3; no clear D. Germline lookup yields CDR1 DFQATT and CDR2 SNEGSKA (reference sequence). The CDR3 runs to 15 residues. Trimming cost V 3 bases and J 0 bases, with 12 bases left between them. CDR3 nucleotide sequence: TGCAGTGCTAGTACTCACGGAAACTCTGGAAACACCATATATTTT. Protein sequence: CSASTHGNSGNTIYF.

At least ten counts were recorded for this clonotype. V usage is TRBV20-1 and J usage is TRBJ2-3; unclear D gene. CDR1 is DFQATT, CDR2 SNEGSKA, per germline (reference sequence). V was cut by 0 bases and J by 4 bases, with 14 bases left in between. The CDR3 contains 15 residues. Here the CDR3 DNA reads TGCAGTGCTAGAGATCCTCTCGGTGGGTCAGATACGCAGTATTTT. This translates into CSARDPLGGSDTQYF.

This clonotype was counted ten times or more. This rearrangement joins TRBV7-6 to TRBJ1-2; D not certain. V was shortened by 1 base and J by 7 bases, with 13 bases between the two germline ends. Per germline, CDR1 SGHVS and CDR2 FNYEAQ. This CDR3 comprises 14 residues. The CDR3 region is CASSLDTGNGGYTF. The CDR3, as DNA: TGTGCCAGCAGCTTAGATACTGGGAATGGTGGCTACACCTTC.

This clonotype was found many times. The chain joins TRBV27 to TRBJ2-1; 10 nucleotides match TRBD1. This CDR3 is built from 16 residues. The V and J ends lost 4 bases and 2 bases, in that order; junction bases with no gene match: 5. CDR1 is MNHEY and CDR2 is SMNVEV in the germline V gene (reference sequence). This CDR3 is CASSSGDRGAYNEQFF. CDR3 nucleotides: TGTGCCAGCAGTTCTGGGGACAGGGGTGCCTACAATGAGCAGTTCTTC.

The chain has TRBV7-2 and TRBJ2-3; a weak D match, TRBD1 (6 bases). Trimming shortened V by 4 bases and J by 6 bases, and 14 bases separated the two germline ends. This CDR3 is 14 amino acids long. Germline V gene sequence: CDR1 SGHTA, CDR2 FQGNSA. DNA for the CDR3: TGTGCCAGCAGCTCTAGAACAGGGTGGGATACGCAGTATTTT. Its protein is CASSSRTGWDTQYF.

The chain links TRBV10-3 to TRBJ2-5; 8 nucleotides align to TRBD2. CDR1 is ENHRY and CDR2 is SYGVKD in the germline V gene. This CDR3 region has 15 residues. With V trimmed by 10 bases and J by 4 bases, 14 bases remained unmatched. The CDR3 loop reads CATGPSGGTGETQYF. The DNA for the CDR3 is TGTGCCACTGGGCCCAGCGGGGGAACCGGAGAGACCCAGTACTTC.

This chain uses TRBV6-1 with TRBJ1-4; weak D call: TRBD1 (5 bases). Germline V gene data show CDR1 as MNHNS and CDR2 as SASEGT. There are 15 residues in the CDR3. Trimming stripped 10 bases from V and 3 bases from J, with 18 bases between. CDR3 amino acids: CATRLLDTSNEKLFF. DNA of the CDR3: TGTGCCACCCGGTTATTGGACACCTCTAATGAAAAACTGTTTTTT.

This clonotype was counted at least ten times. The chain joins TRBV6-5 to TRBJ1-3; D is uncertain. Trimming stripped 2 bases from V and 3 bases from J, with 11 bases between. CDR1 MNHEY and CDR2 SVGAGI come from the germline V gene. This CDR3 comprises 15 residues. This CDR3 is CASSYGWTDGNTIYF. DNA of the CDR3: TGTGCCAGCAGTTACGGCTGGACGGATGGAAACACCATATATTTT.

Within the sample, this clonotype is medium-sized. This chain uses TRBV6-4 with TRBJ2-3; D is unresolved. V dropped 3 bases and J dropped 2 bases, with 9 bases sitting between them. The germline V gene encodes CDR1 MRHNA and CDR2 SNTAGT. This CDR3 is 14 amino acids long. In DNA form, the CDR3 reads TGTGCCAGCAGTGAAACGGCCCACACAGATACGCAGTATTTT. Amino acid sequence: CASSETAHTDTQYF.

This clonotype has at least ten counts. The CDR3 here is CASKMTGGPLKTQYF. The CDR3 nucleotides are TGTGCCAGCAAGATGACAGGGGGCCCCTTGAAGACCCAGTACTTC. The J gene is TRBJ2-5, the V gene TRBV6-5; TRBD1 matches at 10 bases. The CDR3 contains 15 residues. V trimming: 7 bases; J trimming: 6 bases; junction bases outside the gene matches: 11. CDR1 is MNHEY, CDR2 SVGAGI, per germline.

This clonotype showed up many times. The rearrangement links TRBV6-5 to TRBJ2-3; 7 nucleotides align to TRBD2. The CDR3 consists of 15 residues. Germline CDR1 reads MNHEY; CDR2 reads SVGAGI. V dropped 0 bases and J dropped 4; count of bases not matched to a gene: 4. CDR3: CASSYSASGPDTQYF. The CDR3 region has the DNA TGTGCCAGCAGTTACTCAGCTAGCGGTCCAGATACGCAGTATTTT.

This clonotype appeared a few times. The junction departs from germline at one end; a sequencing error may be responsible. CDR3 in DNA: TGTGCTAGCAGCGAATGGGGCTTTGAGACCCAGTACTTC. It yields the protein CASSEWGFETQYF. V is TRBV7-7 and J is TRBJ2-5; a possible D gene is TRBD1 (5 bases). The V gene's germline CDR1 is SSHAT and CDR2 FNYEAQ (reference sequence). CDR3 length: 13 amino acids.

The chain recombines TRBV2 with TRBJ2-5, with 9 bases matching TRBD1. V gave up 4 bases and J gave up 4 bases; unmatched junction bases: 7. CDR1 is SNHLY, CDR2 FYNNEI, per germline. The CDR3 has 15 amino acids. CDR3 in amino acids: CASSGGQGLGETQYF. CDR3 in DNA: TGTGCCAGCAGTGGAGGACAGGGGCTGGGAGAGACCCAGTACTTC.

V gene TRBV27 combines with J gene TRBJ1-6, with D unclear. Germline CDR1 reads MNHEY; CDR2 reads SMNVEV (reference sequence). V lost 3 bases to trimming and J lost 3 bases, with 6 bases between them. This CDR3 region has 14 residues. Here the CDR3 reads CASSFASYNSPLHF. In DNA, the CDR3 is TGTGCCAGCAGTTTCGCTAGCTATAATTCACCCCTCCACTTT.

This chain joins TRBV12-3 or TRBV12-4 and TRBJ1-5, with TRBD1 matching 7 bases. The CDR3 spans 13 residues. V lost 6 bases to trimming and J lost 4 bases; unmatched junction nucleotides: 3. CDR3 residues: CASRGQLNQPQHF. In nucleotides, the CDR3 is TGTGCCAGCAGGGGACAGCTGAATCAGCCCCAGCATTTT.

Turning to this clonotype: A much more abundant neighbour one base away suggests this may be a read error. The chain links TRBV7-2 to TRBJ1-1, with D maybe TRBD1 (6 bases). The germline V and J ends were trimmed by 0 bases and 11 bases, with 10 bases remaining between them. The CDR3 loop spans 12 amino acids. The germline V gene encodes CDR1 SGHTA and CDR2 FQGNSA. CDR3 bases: TGTGCCAGCAGCTTAGCAGGGGGGGGCGCTTTCTTT. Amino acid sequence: CASSLAGGGAFF.

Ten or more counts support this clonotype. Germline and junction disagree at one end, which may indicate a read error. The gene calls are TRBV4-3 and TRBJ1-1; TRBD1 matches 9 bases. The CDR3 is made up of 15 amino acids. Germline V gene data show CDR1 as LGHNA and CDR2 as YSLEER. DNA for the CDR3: TGCGTCAGCAGTGACACCGGGACAGGGACCACTGAAGCTTTCTTT. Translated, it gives CVSSDTGTGTTEAFF.

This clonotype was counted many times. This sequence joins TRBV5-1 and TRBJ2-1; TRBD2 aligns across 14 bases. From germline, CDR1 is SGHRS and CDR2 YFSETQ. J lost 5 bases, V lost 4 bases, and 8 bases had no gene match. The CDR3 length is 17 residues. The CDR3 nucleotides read TGCGCCAGCAGCCCAAACCCGGGACTAGCGGGAGACAATGAGCAGTTCTTC. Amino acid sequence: CASSPNPGLAGDNEQFF.

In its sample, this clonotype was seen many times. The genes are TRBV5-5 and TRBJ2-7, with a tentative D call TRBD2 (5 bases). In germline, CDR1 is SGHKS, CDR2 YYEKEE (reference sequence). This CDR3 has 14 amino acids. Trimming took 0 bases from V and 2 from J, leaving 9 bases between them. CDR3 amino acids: CASSLAGMAYEQYF. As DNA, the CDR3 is TGTGCCAGCAGCTTGGCGGGGATGGCCTACGAGCAGTACTTC.